The T cell receptor (beta chain) described here comes from a study of CD8 T cells in ankylosing spondylitis. Germline V gene data show CDR1 as MDHEN and CDR2 as SYDVKM. CDR3 length: 12 amino acids. This clonotype was seen ten or more times. Relative to the germline gene, one junction end is altered; a read error may explain this. TCRdb called the 5' RACE reads again in MiXCR, with one record for every CDR3 protein. The sample lists around 150,000 distinct CDR3 sequences; roughly 18% were seen once. Sequencing was carried out using blood, either unsorted or a sorted T cell fraction (not recorded which). This clonotype was obtained from a male donor with ankylosing spondylitis or in good health (not recorded which). The chain recombines TRBV28 with TRBJ2-7, with D perhaps TRBD1 or TRBD2 (5 bases each). CDR3 loop: CATGAEFYEQYF. CDR3 in DNA: TGCGCTACCGGGGCCGAGTTCTACGAGCAGTACTTC.